One sample yielded the 9 T cell receptor beta chains listed below, sequenced in a study of shared clonotypes between healthy human individuals. The repertoire was sequenced with immunoSEQ multiplex PCR; TCRdb's copy has only in-frame clones and lacks some. Of approximately 2.5 million clones listed, more than 80% are singletons. Material: naive CD4+ T cells sorted from blood. Sample subset: CD45RA+ positively selected. The receptors derive from a man aged 18 to 29 in good health.

This rearrangement joins TRBV30 to TRBJ2-7, with 9 positions matching TRBD1. Germline V CDR1 and CDR2: GTSNPN, SVGIG (reference sequence). V dropped 4 bases and J dropped 6; count of bases not matched to a gene: 4. This CDR3 spans 12 amino acids. The CDR3 loop is CAWMGQGVEQYF. In DNA, the CDR3 is TGTGCCTGGATGGGACAGGGAGTCGAGCAGTACTTC.

The CDR3 loop is CASSSIDRVGTEAFF. DNA for the CDR3: TGCGCCAGCAGCTCAATAGACAGGGTCGGCACTGAAGCTTTCTTT. The rearrangement links TRBV5-1 to TRBJ1-1; 7 bases match TRBD1. The CDR3 contains 15 residues. CDR1 SGHRS and CDR2 YFSETQ come from the germline V gene. J lost 4 bases, V lost 3 bases, and 9 bases had no gene match.

Remarks on this clone: The sample holds other DNA sequences that translate to the same CDR3. The chain joins TRBV5-1 to TRBJ1-2, with D hard to call. CDR3 size: 13 residues. CDR1 and CDR2 (germline): SGHRS, YFSETQ. Trimming took off 0 bases at V and 4 bases at J, with 7 bases between the two ends. CDR3 in DNA: TGCGCCAGCAGCTTGGACGAGGGCTATGGCTACACCTTC. Its protein product is CASSLDEGYGYTF.

The rearrangement links TRBV5-4 to TRBJ1-1; no firm D call. Germline-derived CDR1 and CDR2 are SGHNT and YYREEE (reference sequence). This CDR3 spans 15 amino acids. V was trimmed by 0 bases and J by 0 bases, leaving 9 bases between them. CDR3 coding DNA: TGTGCCAGCAGCTTGGACCGGACCATGAACACTGAAGCTTTCTTT. It specifies CASSLDRTMNTEAFF.

The chain has TRBV2 and TRBJ2-7, with no clear D. Germline CDR1 SNHLY, CDR2 FYNNEI. Trimming shortened V by 3 bases and J by 6 bases, and 21 bases separated the two germline ends. The CDR3 contains 16 residues. The DNA for the CDR3 is TGTGCCAGCAGTGACGCCCCCCCGGCCACAGATATCGAGCAGTACTTC. Its protein is CASSDAPPATDIEQYF.

J is TRBJ1-2 and V is TRBV6-5; 8 bases align to TRBD1. V trimming: 6 bases; J trimming: 8 bases; junction bases outside the gene matches: 8. There are 13 residues in the CDR3. Germline CDR1 MNHEY, CDR2 SVGAGI. CDR3 bases: TGTGCCAGCAGCCTGATACAGGGGGAAGGCTACACCTTC. It encodes CASSLIQGEGYTF.

The chain uses TRBV20-1 and TRBJ2-7; D remains unclear. Germline CDR1 reads DFQATT; CDR2 reads SNEGSKA (reference sequence). CDR3 size: 10 residues. The CDR3: CTPANYEQYF. Here the CDR3 DNA reads TGCACACCTGCCAACTACGAGCAGTACTTC.

The rearrangement uses TRBV18 and TRBJ2-5; D is unresolved. Germline V gene sequence: CDR1 KGHSH, CDR2 LQKENI. This CDR3 region has 15 residues. The V gene lost 1 base and the J gene lost 2 bases, with 11 bases spanning the gap. Here the CDR3 reads CASSPRSTKQETQYF. CDR3 nucleotides: TGTGCCAGCTCACCACGTTCCACCAAACAAGAGACCCAGTACTTC.

The genes are TRBV5-1 and TRBJ2-1; 10 bases match TRBD2. Germline V lookup: CDR1 SGHRS, CDR2 YFSETQ. The CDR3 is made up of 16 amino acids. V was pared by 4 bases and J by 5 bases, with 9 bases of the junction left unmatched. CDR3 nucleotide sequence: TGCGCCAGCAGCGGGAGGACTAGCGGCAAAGACAATGAGCAGTTCTTC. It codes for CASSGRTSGKDNEQFF.